This TCR beta chain was captured by sequencing in a study of blood T cells in healthy people across ages (dated by TCRdb to between 2014 and 2017). Background on the whole study: Template switching captured roughly one uniquely barcoded TCR beta cDNA molecule per two T cells in model experiments. To avoid experimental bias, donors of different ages were distributed randomly across sequencing lanes. The donors were divided into four age groups: young (average 16 years), middle-aged (roughly 42), aged (around 67) and long-lived (about 84). To track age-related changes in TCR beta repertoire diversity, the study relied on deep sequencing normalized with unique cDNA molecular identifiers. For two donors (one aged 18 to 30 and one aged 80 or older), the study analyzed two additional independent replicas of 1 million unique cDNA reads from the same blood draw. The investigation overall reported the following: Since profiling was done on bulk unsorted PBMCs, naive and antigen-experienced compartments could not be conclusively compared. Total diversity estimates from one million sequenced T cells were considered lower bounds and underestimates. Because the CMV infection status of the donors was unknown, age-related changes in expanded clonotypes may potentially have been confounded. Compared with the aged group, the long-lived group had more naive CD4+ T cells, fewer expanded clones and increased TCR diversity, a pattern suggesting age selection. As age increased, observed TCR beta diversity per million T cells dropped in a roughly linear way, and a significant reduction was already evident by age approximately 40. There was a strong correlation between observed TCR beta diversity and the percentage of naive T cells measured by flow cytometry.

The library was made by 5' RACE. The data were produced on an Illumina HiSeq 2500. The second PCR ran for about 7 to 11 cycles and used a J-beta primer mix along with a sample-barcoded 5' primer. Each TCR beta cDNA molecule received a unique molecular identifier from a template-switch 5' adaptor carrying 12 random nucleotides. Each sample yielded at least 2.5 million CDR3-containing paired-end reads. First-strand cDNA synthesis was performed from all RNA using the Mint cDNA synthesis kit, with priming by a TRBC-specific oligonucleotide. Following uracil-DNA glycosylase treatment, a first 18-cycle PCR with universal primers M1SS and BC2_uni_R was performed on all cDNA. Per the original workflow: For normalization, 1 million high-quality reads, each with a distinct molecular identifier, were randomly selected from each sample. Instead of being binned into consensus sequences, reads that shared molecular identifiers were thrown out. MiTCR, set to a Q25 quality threshold and the strictest error-elimination algorithm, was used for CDR3 identification, clonotype clustering and error correction. A nonparametric unseen species model with Euler transformation was used to estimate lower-bound total TCR beta diversity. TCRdb redid the processing of the public reads, applying fastp at Q25 and MiXCR, and retained in-frame beta chains. Rows are combined by CDR3 protein, so each entry shows the most common genes and DNA. These V and J calls originate from TCRdb's pipeline instead of the authors' own analysis. Here the sample has 1.5 million to 2 million distinct CDR3 sequences; almost 35% occur a single time. Jointly, the top ten make up around 11% of the sample.

Systemically healthy Caucasian individuals from Russia, some 38 in total and aged about 6 to 100 years, were included as donors. Each donor gave ten milliliters of peripheral blood, drawn into EDTA-treated Vacutainer tubes. Ficoll-Paque density-gradient centrifugation was used to isolate PBMCs, with at least 7 million per sample. Total RNA, at least 6 micrograms per sample, was extracted from PBMCs with Trizol reagent. Naive CD45RAhigh/CD27high T cell percentages were measured by flow cytometry on a PBMC aliquot from every donor. As concerns this clonotype: Its recognized antigen is unknown. The input lacks base qualities; no much larger clone sits a single base away.

Sequenced: blood. The TCR sequence derives from a woman aged 25 to 39 in good health.

The CDR3 protein is CASSKGTRASYNKQFF. The nucleotide sequence reads TGTGCCAGCAGCAAAGGGACGAGGGCCTCCTACAATAAGCAGTTCTTC. The chain is encoded by TRBV21-1 joined to TRBJ2-1; no check of the table's D call, TRBD2, against the DNA was made. TRBV21-1 is noted as a pseudogene. The CDR3 sequence holds 16 residues, the cysteine and phenylalanine included. Only CDR3 DNA remains: 48 bases, in frame from the first base.